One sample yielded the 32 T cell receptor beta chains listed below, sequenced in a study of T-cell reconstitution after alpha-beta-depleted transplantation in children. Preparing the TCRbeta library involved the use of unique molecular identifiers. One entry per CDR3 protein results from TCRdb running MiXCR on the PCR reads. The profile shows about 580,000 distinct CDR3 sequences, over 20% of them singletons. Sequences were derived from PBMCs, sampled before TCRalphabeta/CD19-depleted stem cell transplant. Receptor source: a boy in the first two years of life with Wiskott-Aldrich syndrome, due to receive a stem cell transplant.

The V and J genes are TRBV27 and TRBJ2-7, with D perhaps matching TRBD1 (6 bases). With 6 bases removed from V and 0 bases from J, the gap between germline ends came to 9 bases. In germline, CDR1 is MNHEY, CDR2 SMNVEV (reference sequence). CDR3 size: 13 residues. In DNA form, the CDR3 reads TGTGCCAGCAGACAGGGAAGCTCCTACGAGCAGTACTTC. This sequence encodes CASRQGSSYEQYF.

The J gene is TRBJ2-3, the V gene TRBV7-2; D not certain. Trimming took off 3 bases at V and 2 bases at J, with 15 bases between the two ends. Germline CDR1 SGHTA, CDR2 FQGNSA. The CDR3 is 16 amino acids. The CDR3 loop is CASSFGIPQSTDTQYF. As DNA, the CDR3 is TGTGCCAGCAGCTTCGGAATACCTCAATCCACAGATACGCAGTATTTT.

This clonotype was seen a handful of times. The CDR3 protein is CASSPPLGAQETQYF. CDR3 sequence (DNA): TGTGCCAGCAGCCCCCCGCTTGGGGCTCAAGAGACCCAGTACTTC. V is TRBV12-3 or TRBV12-4 and J is TRBJ2-5; TRBD1 is a possible D gene (5 bases). The CDR3 consists of 15 residues. V dropped 6 bases and J dropped 2 bases, with 16 bases sitting between them.

The CDR3 region is CASSLAGTGDYEQYF. The CDR3 nucleotides are TGCGCCAGCAGCTTGGCCGGGACAGGGGACTACGAGCAGTACTTC. J is TRBJ2-7 and V is TRBV5-1; TRBD1 matches at 10 bases. V was clipped by 0 bases and J by 3 bases; unmatched bases: 3. The CDR3 is 15 amino acids. Germline V gene data show CDR1 as SGHRS and CDR2 as YFSETQ.

CDR3 nucleotide sequence: TGCAGTGCTGGCCGGACGGCTACCTACGAGCAGTACTTC. Translating it yields CSAGRTATYEQYF. The rearrangement uses TRBV20-1 and TRBJ2-7; D is uncertain. Germline V gives CDR1 DFQATT, CDR2 SNEGSKA (reference sequence). The V end was cut by 5 bases, the J end by 2 bases, with 13 bases between. The CDR3 has 13 amino acids.

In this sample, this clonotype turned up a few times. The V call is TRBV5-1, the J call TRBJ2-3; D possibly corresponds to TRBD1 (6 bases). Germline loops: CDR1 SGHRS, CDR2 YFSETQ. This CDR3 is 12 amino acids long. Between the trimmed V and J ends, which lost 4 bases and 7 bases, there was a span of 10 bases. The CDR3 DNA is TGCGCCAGCAGCCTAACAGGGAATACGCAGTATTTT. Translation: CASSLTGNTQYF.

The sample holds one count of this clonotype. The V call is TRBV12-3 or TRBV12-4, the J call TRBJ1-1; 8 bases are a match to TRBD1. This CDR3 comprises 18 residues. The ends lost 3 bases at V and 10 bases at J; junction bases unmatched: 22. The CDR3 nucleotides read TGTGCCAGCAGTTTTTTCTCGGGACAGGCAGGGGCACCAACGGGAGCTTTCTTT. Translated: CASSFFSGQAGAPTGAFF.

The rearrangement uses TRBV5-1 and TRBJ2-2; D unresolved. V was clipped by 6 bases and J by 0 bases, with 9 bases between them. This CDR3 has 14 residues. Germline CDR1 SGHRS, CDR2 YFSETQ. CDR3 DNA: TGCGCCAGCAAGATAGTGGCGAACACCGGGGAGCTGTTTTTT. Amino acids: CASKIVANTGELFF.

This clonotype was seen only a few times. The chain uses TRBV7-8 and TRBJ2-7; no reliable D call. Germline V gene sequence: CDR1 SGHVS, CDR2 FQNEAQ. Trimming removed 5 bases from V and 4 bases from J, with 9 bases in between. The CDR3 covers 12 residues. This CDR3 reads CASSRGAYEQYF. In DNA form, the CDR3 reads TGTGCCAGCAGCCGAGGAGCTTACGAGCAGTACTTC.

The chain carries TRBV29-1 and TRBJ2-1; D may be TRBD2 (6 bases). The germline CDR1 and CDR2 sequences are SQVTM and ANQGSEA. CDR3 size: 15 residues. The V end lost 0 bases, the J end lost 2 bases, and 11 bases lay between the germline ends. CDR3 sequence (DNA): TGCAGCGTTGAAGATACGGGAGAACCCTACAATGAGCAGTTCTTC. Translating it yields CSVEDTGEPYNEQFF.

CDR3 region: CASSLADSLNTEAFF. The CDR3 DNA follows: TGTGCCAGCAGCTTAGCGGACAGCTTGAACACTGAAGCTTTCTTT. V is TRBV7-9 and J is TRBJ1-1; TRBD1 is a possible D gene (6 bases). The germline V gene encodes CDR1 SEHNR and CDR2 FQNEAQ (reference sequence). The ends were cut back, 0 bases at V and 0 bases at J, with 8 bases in the middle. CDR3 length equals 15 residues.

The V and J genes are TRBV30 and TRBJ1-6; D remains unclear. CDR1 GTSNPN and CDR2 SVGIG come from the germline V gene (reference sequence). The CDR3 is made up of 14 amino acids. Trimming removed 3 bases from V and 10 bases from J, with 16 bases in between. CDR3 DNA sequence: TGTGCCTGGAGGCCTTCAAGTGGTAAATCACCCCTCCACTTT. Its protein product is CAWRPSSGKSPLHF.

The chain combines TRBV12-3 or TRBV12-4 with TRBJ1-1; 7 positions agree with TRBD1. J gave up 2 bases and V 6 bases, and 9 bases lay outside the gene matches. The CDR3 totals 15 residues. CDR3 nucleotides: TGTGCCAGCAGGAACAGGGGTGCGATCAACACTGAAGCTTTCTTT. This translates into CASRNRGAINTEAFF.

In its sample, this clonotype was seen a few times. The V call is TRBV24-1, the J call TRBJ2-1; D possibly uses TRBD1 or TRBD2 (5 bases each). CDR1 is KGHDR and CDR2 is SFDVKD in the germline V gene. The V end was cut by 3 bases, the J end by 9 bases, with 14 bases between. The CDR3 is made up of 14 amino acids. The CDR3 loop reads CATSDGARRGEQFF. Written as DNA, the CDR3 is TGTGCCACCAGTGATGGGGCTAGACGGGGTGAGCAGTTCTTC.

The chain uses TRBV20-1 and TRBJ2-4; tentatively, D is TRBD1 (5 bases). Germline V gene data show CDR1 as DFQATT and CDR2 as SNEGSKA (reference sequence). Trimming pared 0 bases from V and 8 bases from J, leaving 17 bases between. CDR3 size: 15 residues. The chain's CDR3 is CSARDRQPLRDIQYF. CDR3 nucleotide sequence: TGCAGTGCTAGAGACCGACAGCCCCTTAGGGACATTCAGTACTTC.

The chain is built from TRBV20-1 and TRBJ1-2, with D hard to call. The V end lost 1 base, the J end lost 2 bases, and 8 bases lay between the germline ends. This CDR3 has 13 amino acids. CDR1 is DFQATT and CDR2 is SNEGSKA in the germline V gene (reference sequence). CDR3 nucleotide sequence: TGCAGTGCTAGAGGGGCCGGAAACTATGGCTACACCTTC. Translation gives CSARGAGNYGYTF.

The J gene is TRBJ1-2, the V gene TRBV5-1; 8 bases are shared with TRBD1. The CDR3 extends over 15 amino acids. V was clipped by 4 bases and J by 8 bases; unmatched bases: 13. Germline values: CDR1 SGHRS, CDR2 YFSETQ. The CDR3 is CASSPGQGALGGYTF. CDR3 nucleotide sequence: TGCGCCAGCAGCCCTGGACAGGGAGCACTGGGCGGCTACACCTTC.

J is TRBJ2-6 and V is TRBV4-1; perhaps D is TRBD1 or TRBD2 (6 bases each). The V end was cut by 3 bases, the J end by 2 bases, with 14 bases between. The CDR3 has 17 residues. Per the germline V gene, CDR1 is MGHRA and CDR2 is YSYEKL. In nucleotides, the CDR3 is TGCGCCAGCAGCCATAGGAGGGGGATGACTGGGGCCAACGTCCTGACTTTC. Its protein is CASSHRRGMTGANVLTF.

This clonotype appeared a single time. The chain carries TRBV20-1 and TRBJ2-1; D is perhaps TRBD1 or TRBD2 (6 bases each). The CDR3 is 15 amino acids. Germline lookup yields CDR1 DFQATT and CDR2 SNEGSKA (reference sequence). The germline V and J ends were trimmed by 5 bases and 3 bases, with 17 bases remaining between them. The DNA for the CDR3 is TGCAGTGCTGGGGGGCGGGAAGGATTCTACAATGAGCAGTTCTTC. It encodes CSAGGREGFYNEQFF.

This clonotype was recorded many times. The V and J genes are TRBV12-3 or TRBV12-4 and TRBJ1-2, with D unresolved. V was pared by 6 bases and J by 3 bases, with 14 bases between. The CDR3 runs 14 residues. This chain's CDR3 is CASRSSMSDYGYTF. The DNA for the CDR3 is TGTGCCAGCAGATCCTCGATGTCAGACTATGGCTACACCTTC.

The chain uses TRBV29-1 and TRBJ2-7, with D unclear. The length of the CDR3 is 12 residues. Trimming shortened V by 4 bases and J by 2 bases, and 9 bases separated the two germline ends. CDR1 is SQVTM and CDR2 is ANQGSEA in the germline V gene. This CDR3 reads CSVAYGPYEQYF. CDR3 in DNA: TGCAGCGTTGCGTACGGCCCCTACGAGCAGTACTTC.

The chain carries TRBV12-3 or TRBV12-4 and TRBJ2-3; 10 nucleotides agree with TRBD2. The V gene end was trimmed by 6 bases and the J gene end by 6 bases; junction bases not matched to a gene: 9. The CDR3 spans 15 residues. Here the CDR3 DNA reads TGTGCCAGCAGGAAAGCGGGAGGGCCTGGTGATACGCAGTATTTT. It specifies CASRKAGGPGDTQYF.

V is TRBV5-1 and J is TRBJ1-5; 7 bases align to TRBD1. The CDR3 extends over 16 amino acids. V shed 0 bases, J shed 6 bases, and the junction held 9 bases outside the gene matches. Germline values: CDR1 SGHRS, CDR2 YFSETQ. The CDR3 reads CASSLGTGAGVQPQHF. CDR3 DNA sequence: TGCGCCAGCAGCTTGGGGACAGGCGCCGGGGTTCAGCCCCAGCATTTT.

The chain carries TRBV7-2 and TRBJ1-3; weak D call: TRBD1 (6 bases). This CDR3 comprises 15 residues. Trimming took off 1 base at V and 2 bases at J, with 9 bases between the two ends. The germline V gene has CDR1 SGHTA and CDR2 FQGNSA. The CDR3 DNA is TGTGCCAGCAGCTTAGTCAAGGGGGCTGGAAACACCATATATTTT. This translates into CASSLVKGAGNTIYF.

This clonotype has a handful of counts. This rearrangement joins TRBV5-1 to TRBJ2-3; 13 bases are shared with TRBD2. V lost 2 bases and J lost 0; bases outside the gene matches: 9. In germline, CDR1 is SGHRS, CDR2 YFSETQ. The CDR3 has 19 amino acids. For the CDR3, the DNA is TGCGCCAGCAGCTTTTCGGGACTAGCGGGAACTACAAGCACAGATACGCAGTATTTT. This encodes CASSFSGLAGTTSTDTQYF.

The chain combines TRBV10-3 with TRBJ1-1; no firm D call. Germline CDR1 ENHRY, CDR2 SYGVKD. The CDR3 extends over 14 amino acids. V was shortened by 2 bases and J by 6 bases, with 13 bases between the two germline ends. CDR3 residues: CAISEQRVSSEAFF. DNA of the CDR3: TGTGCCATCAGTGAGCAAAGGGTTAGCTCTGAAGCTTTCTTT.

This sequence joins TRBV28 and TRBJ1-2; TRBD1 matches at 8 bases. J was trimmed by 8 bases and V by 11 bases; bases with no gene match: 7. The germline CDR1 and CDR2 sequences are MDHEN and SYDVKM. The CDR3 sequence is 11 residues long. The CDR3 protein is CAGRTGSGYTF. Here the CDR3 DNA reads TGTGCCGGAAGGACAGGGTCCGGCTACACCTTC.

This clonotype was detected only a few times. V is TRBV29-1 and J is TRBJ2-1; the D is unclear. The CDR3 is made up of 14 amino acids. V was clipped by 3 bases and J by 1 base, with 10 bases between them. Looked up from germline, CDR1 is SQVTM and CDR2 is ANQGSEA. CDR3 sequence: CSVERLLSYNEQFF. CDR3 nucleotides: TGCAGCGTTGAGAGACTCCTTTCCTACAATGAGCAGTTCTTC.

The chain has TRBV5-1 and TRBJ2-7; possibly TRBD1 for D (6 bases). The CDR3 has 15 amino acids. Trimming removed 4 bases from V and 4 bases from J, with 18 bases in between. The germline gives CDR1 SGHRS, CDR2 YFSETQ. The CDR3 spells CASSTGQPPRYEQYF. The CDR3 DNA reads TGCGCCAGCAGCACAGGACAGCCACCTAGGTACGAGCAGTACTTC.

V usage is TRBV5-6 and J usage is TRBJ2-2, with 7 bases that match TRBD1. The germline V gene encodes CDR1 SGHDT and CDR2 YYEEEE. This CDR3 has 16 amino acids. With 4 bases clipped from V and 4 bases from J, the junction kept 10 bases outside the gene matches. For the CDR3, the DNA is TGTGCCAGCAGCCCGAGGCCCAGGGGGACCACCGGGGAGCTGTTTTTT. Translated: CASSPRPRGTTGELFF.

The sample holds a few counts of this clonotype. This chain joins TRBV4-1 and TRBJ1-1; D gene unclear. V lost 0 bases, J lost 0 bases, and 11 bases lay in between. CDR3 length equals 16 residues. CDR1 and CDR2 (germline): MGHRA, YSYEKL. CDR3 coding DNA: TGCGCCAGCAGCCAAGATCTTGGACGGGTGAACACTGAAGCTTTCTTT. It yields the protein CASSQDLGRVNTEAFF.

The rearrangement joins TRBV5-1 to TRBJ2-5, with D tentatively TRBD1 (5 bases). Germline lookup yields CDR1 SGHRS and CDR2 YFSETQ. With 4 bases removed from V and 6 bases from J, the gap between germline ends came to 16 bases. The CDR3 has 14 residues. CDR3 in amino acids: CASSPQQVPKTQYF. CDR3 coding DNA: TGCGCCAGCAGCCCCCAACAGGTGCCTAAGACCCAGTACTTC.